This T cell receptor (beta chain) stems from a study of CD8+CD57+ T cells in acquired aplastic anemia. The V gene end was trimmed by 2 bases and the J gene end by 7 bases; junction bases not matched to a gene: 13. The germline V gene encodes CDR1 MNHNS and CDR2 SASEGT. The CDR3 sequence is 16 residues long. Profiling that covered TCR beta VDJ and CDR3 relied on genomic DNA as its template. Each CDR3 protein gets one entry after TCRdb re-called the reads with MiXCR. In the table there are around 180,000 distinct CDR3 sequences, 45% to 60% of which are singletons. Flow cytometry had shown expanded CD8+CD57+ cells in the patients chosen for sequencing.

The sequenced sample was sorted CD4+, CD8+, or CD8+CD57+ T cells (not recorded which) from PBMCs. The chain combines TRBV6-1 with TRBJ2-7; 8 nucleotides match TRBD1. The TCR was taken from a human donor with aplastic anemia. DNA for the CDR3: TGTGCCAGCAGTGAATGGGCAGGGGGCTACATCTTGGAGCAGTACTTC. Protein sequence: CASSEWAGGYILEQYF.